This T cell receptor (beta chain) was retrieved from a study of shared clonotypes between healthy human individuals. V was clipped by 1 base and J by 5 bases, with 12 bases between them. The CDR3 runs to 14 residues. Germline CDR1 is MDHEN and CDR2 is SYDVKM. TCRdb's table, derived via immunoSEQ multiplex PCR, lists solely in-frame clones and lacks some. The sample includes some 2.1 million clones, just over 90% of them seen just once. Terminally differentiated effector memory CD45RA+ cells were left out of the naive CD8 fraction, which was CD45RO-negative and positively selected for CCR7. The sample was naive CD8+ T cells from PBMCs. The rearrangement links TRBV28 to TRBJ2-7; D is perhaps TRBD1 (6 bases). The sequence was collected from a man in his late teens or twenties in good health. Some clones in this sample may be carry-over from other donors' samples. CDR3 amino acids: CASSLLGALDEQYF. CDR3 nucleotide sequence: TGTGCCAGCAGTTTATTGGGGGCTCTGGACGAGCAGTACTTC.